This entry features one T cell receptor beta chain sequence. Its antigen is still unknown. Sequencing targeted TCR beta in T cells from blood (CD8+ and CD4+). Looked up from germline, CDR1 is SGHTA and CDR2 is FQGNSA. There are 13 residues in the CDR3. V lost 5 bases and J lost 6, with 11 bases in between. The sample belongs to a study of CD8 T cells in Susac syndrome. RNA was extracted with the RNeasy kit, and a quantity of about 0.45 to 1 ug was reverse transcribed using random hexamers. Amplification of TCR beta CDR3 was carried out by immunoSEQ multiplex PCR, which covered 54 Vbeta and 13 Jbeta segments. TCRdb processed the immunoSEQ multiplex PCR reads anew with MiXCR; each CDR3 protein has one entry. The sample carries about 200,000 distinct CDR3 sequences, 85% to 95% recorded once. Study findings and constraints: The study conceded that relatively few individuals underwent its TCR sequencing and HLA analysis.

The gene calls are TRBV7-2 and TRBJ2-1, with a weak D call TRBD1 (5 bases). Sequencing was done on a sample of CD4+ T cells from PBMCs. This sequence was found in a human donor with multiple sclerosis. CDR3 bases: TGTGCCAGCAGCCACAGGCAGGTCAATGAGCAGTTCTTC. This translates into CASSHRQVNEQFF.